The 19 T cell receptor beta chains reported below all come from one sample, sequenced in a study of OX40 agonist ivuxolimab in advanced cancers. Method: immunoSEQ multiplex PCR; TCRdb's copy keeps in-frame clones and lacks some. The sample lists over 95,000 clones; roughly nine tenths were seen once. Sequenced here: CD4+ or CD8+ T cells sorted from blood, sampled in a trial of the OX40 agonist ivuxolimab. These receptor sequences come from an adult with an advanced solid tumor such as melanoma, head and neck, liver or kidney cancer.

V gene TRBV6-1 combines with J gene TRBJ1-1; D not resolved. Trimming removed 7 bases from V and 4 bases from J, with 13 bases in between. From germline, CDR1 is MNHNS and CDR2 SASEGT. This CDR3 contains 13 residues. CDR3 protein: CASKAMTTTEAFF. In nucleotides, the CDR3 is TGTGCCAGCAAAGCCATGACGACCACTGAAGCTTTCTTT.

The CDR3 nucleotides are TGCGCCAGCAGCTTGGGTACCAGGAGCCGGGGAGATACGCAGTATTTT. Translating it yields CASSLGTRSRGDTQYF. This rearrangement joins TRBV5-1 to TRBJ2-3; TRBD2 is a possible D gene (5 bases). This CDR3 has 16 amino acids. V was clipped by 0 bases and J by 5 bases, with 16 bases between them. Germline CDR1 SGHRS, CDR2 YFSETQ. The variable domain in full, completed from reference TRBV5-1 and TRBJ2-3, reads KAGVTQTPRYLIKTRGQQVTLSCSPISGHRSVSWYQQTPGQGLQFLFEYFSETQRNKGNFPGRFSGRQFSNSRSEMNVSTLELGDSALYLCASSLGTRSRGDTQYFGPGTRLTVL.

The rearrangement uses TRBV20-1 and TRBJ2-7; 7 nucleotides line up with TRBD1. V shed 6 bases, J shed 10 bases, and the junction held 9 bases outside the gene matches. The CDR3 runs to 11 residues. Germline V lookup: CDR1 DFQATT, CDR2 SNEGSKA (reference sequence). The CDR3 DNA sequence: TGCAGTGCGGGGGACAGAGGCCGTCAGTACTTC. Amino acids: CSAGDRGRQYF.

The chain links TRBV6-5 to TRBJ2-1; the D gene is possibly TRBD2 (5 bases). In germline, CDR1 is MNHEY, CDR2 SVGAGI. Trimming took 0 bases from V and 7 from J, leaving 10 bases between them. CDR3 size: 14 residues. CDR3 sequence reads: CASSYSAGKNEQFF. CDR3 DNA sequence: TGTGCCAGCAGTTACTCTGCCGGGAAAAATGAGCAGTTCTTC.

The chain employs TRBV4-2 and TRBJ2-3; D gene unclear. V lost 0 bases and J lost 1, with 17 bases in between. This CDR3 spans 18 amino acids. Germline V gene lookup returns CDR1 LGHNA and CDR2 YNFKEQ. The CDR3 reads CASSQDWQPQRGTDTQYF. CDR3 sequence (DNA): TGTGCCAGCAGCCAAGATTGGCAGCCTCAGAGAGGCACAGATACGCAGTATTTT.

The genes are TRBV15 and TRBJ2-1; no firm D call. V lost 5 bases, J lost 4 bases, and 15 bases lay in between. The germline CDR1 and CDR2 sequences are LNHNV and YYDKDF (reference sequence). The CDR3 spans 15 residues. The CDR3 reads CATSENPNLYNEQFF. The CDR3 DNA sequence: TGTGCCACCAGCGAAAACCCTAACCTTTACAATGAGCAGTTCTTC.

V is TRBV18 and J is TRBJ2-7; 12 bases line up with TRBD1. The CDR3 runs to 15 residues. Trimming cost V 0 bases and J 7 bases; bases outside gene matches: 4. Germline CDR1 reads KGHSH; CDR2 reads LQKENI. Here the CDR3 reads CASSPPGTGGREQYF. DNA for the CDR3: TGTGCCAGCTCACCACCCGGGACAGGGGGCCGGGAGCAGTACTTC.

The rearrangement uses TRBV2 and TRBJ2-2; 7 nucleotides agree with TRBD1. Germline CDR1 is SNHLY and CDR2 is FYNNEI. Trimming took 7 bases from V and 4 from J; bases not matched to a gene: 3. The CDR3 consists of 13 residues. CDR3 protein: CASKTGRTGELFF. CDR3 sequence (DNA): TGTGCCAGCAAGACAGGGCGCACCGGGGAGCTGTTTTTT.

The V and J genes are TRBV28 and TRBJ1-6; 8 positions agree with TRBD1. This CDR3 comprises 16 residues. The germline CDR1 and CDR2 sequences are MDHEN and SYDVKM. After removal of 6 bases from V and 0 bases from J, the junction contained 4 bases not matched to a gene. CDR3 loop: CASRRQGSSYNSPLHF. DNA for the CDR3: TGTGCCAGCAGGAGACAGGGGAGCTCCTATAATTCACCCCTCCACTTT.

This rearrangement joins TRBV4-1 to TRBJ1-1, with TRBD1 identical over 7 bases. This CDR3 comprises 14 residues. CDR1 and CDR2 from the germline V gene are MGHRA and YSYEKL. Trimming removed 6 bases from V and 7 bases from J; junction bases left unmatched: 11. CDR3 residues: CASSRDRDQGEAFF. CDR3 nucleotide sequence: TGCGCCAGCAGTCGCGACAGGGATCAGGGTGAAGCTTTCTTT.

This chain links TRBV7-2 with TRBJ2-3; tentative D call: TRBD2 (6 bases). The CDR3 totals 14 residues. The V gene lost 5 bases and the J gene lost 5 bases, with 14 bases spanning the gap. Germline V gene lookup returns CDR1 SGHTA and CDR2 FQGNSA. CDR3 sequence (DNA): TGTGCCAGCAGCCCCCGTCGGAGGGGAGATACGCAGTATTTT. This sequence encodes CASSPRRRGDTQYF.

This clone was recorded a few times. This sequence joins TRBV28 and TRBJ2-1; 13 bases align to TRBD2. V shed 6 bases and J 9 bases; nucleotides not matched to a gene: 14. This CDR3 is 17 amino acids long. Germline lookup yields CDR1 MDHEN and CDR2 SYDVKM. The CDR3 sequence is CASSLWELAGGPGEQFF. CDR3 coding DNA: TGTGCCAGCAGCCTCTGGGAACTAGCGGGAGGGCCGGGTGAGCAGTTCTTC.

This clone was observed a single time. The chain is built from TRBV29-1 and TRBJ2-1; 7 nucleotides align to TRBD2. Germline V CDR1 and CDR2: SQVTM, ANQGSEA. V trimming: 6 bases; J trimming: 4 bases; junction bases outside the gene matches: 9. The CDR3 has 14 amino acids. This chain's CDR3 is CSVDGRPTYNEQFF. CDR3 DNA sequence: TGCAGCGTGGACGGGAGGCCCACTTACAATGAGCAGTTCTTC.

The chain is built from TRBV7-6 and TRBJ2-7; possibly TRBD1 or TRBD2 for D (6 bases each). Trimming left V 2 bases short and J 5 bases short, with 16 bases between. The CDR3 spans 15 residues. From germline, CDR1 is SGHVS and CDR2 FNYEAQ. The CDR3 protein is CASSLRGAGRNEQYF. In DNA form, the CDR3 reads TGTGCCAGCAGCTTAAGGGGGGCTGGTCGGAACGAGCAGTACTTC.

This clone turned up a few times. The chain has TRBV28 and TRBJ2-7; D is possibly TRBD1 (6 bases). The germline V gene encodes CDR1 MDHEN and CDR2 SYDVKM. V lost 6 bases, J lost 4 bases, and 13 bases lay in between. This CDR3 comprises 13 residues. This chain's CDR3 is CASRRGSEYEQYF. CDR3 coding DNA: TGTGCCAGCAGGAGGGGGTCAGAGTACGAGCAGTACTTC.

The chain has TRBV18 and TRBJ2-7; D uncertain. From germline, CDR1 is KGHSH and CDR2 LQKENI. The V end was cut by 0 bases, the J end by 6 bases, with 3 bases between. The CDR3 runs to 11 residues. The CDR3: CASSPPREQYF. In nucleotides, the CDR3 is TGTGCCAGCTCACCACCGCGCGAGCAGTACTTC.

This clone was counted a few times. The rearrangement links TRBV11-2 to TRBJ2-7, with 9 bases lining up with TRBD1. V lost 0 bases to trimming and J lost 2 bases; unmatched junction nucleotides: 2. Germline CDR1 SGHAT, CDR2 FQNNGV. This CDR3 contains 15 residues. The CDR3 region has the DNA TGTGCCAGCAGCTTAGATGGGACAGGGACCTACGAGCAGTACTTC. Translating it yields CASSLDGTGTYEQYF.

This chain uses TRBV10-2 with TRBJ2-5; D is unclear. Germline V gene lookup returns CDR1 WSHSY and CDR2 SAAADI. V lost 3 bases and J lost 5, with 16 bases in between. The CDR3 spans 15 residues. CDR3 residues: CASSDFGVSHETQYF. The CDR3 bases are TGCGCCAGCAGTGATTTTGGGGTCAGCCATGAGACCCAGTACTTC.

This sequence joins TRBV9 and TRBJ2-3; TRBD1 aligns across 7 bases. Germline lookup yields CDR1 SGDLS and CDR2 YYNGEE. This CDR3 spans 15 amino acids. With 0 bases clipped from V and 2 bases from J, the junction kept 3 bases outside the gene matches. As DNA, the CDR3 is TGTGCCAGCAGCGTAGACAGGGGCCCCACAGATACGCAGTATTTT. This codes for CASSVDRGPTDTQYF.